This is a list of T cell receptor beta chains from one sample in a study of cytomegalovirus exposure and HLA in healthy donors. The data were produced by immunoSEQ multiplex PCR, yet TCRdb's version contains in-frame clones alone and is incomplete. This sample carries about 150,000 clones, about 95% of them seen once, and the ten largest clones take 1.8%. Sequencing was performed on PBMCs. The receptors were sampled from a man aged 18 to 30 in good health and CMV-seropositive. The CDR3 runs from the conserved cysteine through the conserved F or W. A D gene is named only where the DNA matches it firmly. The size of a clone is reported for some rows only, either as once, few or many, or as a class for expanded clones.

>TRBD2|NA|TRBV7-6|TRBJ2-2
TGTGCCAGCAGCTTAACTAGCGAGGCCGGGGAGCTGTTTTTT
CASSLTSEAGELFF
>NA|NA|TRBV5-6|TRBJ2-7
TGTGCCAGCAGCTTGGACAGCTCCGTTTTCTACGAGCAGTACTTC
CASSLDSSVFYEQYF
>NA|NA|TRBV27|TRBJ2-7
TGTGCCAGCAGTTTTGCCCGGGGCTACGAGCAGTACTTC
CASSFARGYEQYF
>TRBD2|NA|TRBV19|TRBJ2-7
TGTGCCAGTAGTATAGAATCATTGGGGGCTAGCGGGACCCCCCACGAGCAGTACTTC
CASSIESLGASGTPHEQYF
>NA|NA|TRBV29-1|TRBJ2-5
TGCAGCGTTGATTCGCAGCAAGAGACCCAGTACTTC
CSVDSQQETQYF
>TRBD1|NA|TRBV7-2|TRBJ2-7
TGTGCCAGCAGCCCACTCCCGGGACAGGGGGGCGAGCAGTACTTC
CASSPLPGQGGEQYF
>NA|NA|TRBV7-6|TRBJ2-1
TGTGCCAGCAGCTTAACTAGGCAATACAATGAGCAGTTCTTC
CASSLTRQYNEQFF
>TRBD1|NA|TRBV6-5|TRBJ2-2
TGTGCCAGCATGGGACAGGGGGAATTCACCGGGGAGCTGTTTTTT
CASMGQGEFTGELFF
>NA|NA|TRBV5-6|TRBJ2-7
TGTGCCAGCAGCTGGACCGGGACAAATTACGAGCAGTACTTC
CASSWTGTNYEQYF
>TRBD1|NA|TRBV15|TRBJ1-4
TGTGCCACCAGCGGATTCCAGGGGGCGAGGGAAAAACTGTTTTTT
CATSGFQGAREKLFF
>NA|NA|TRBV25-1|TRBJ1-2
TGTGCCAGCAGCGTTACAGGCGAAGCTAACTATGGCTACACCTTC
CASSVTGEANYGYTF
>NA|NA|TRBV14|TRBJ1-1
TGTGCCAGCAGCAACTTCCTAAACACTGAAGCTTTCTTT
CASSNFLNTEAFF
>NA|NA|TRBV23-1|TRBJ2-3
TGTCGGCGGGAAGGCACAGATACGCAGTATTTT
CRREGTDTQYF
>TRBD1|once|TRBV28|TRBJ2-7
TGTGCCAGCAGTGTAACAGGGGCCCTCTACGAGCAGTACTTC
CASSVTGALYEQYF
>TRBD1|few|TRBV2|TRBJ2-7
TGTGCCAGCGGGACGTCCGGGACAGGGCTCGAGCAGTACTTC
CASGTSGTGLEQYF
>TRBD1|NA|TRBV5-1|TRBJ2-5
TGCGCCAGCAGCTTTATTATGATCCGGGACAGGGACAAGACCCAGTACTTC
CASSFIMIRDRDKTQYF
>NA|NA|TRBV7-9|TRBJ2-1
TGTGCCAGCGAACCCTACTTTGCCTACAATGAGCAGTTCTTC
CASEPYFAYNEQFF
>NA|NA|TRBV20-1|TRBJ2-7
TGCAGTCGGGAGATCCTATACGAGCAGTACTTC
CSREILYEQYF
>NA|NA|TRBV5-4|TRBJ2-7
TGTGCCAGCAGCCCCAGGGGTCGAGACCACGAGCAGTACTTC
CASSPRGRDHEQYF
>NA|NA|TRBV28|TRBJ1-3
TGTGCCAGCAGCACCGGGACTCCAAGGCCCGGAAACACCATATATTTT
CASSTGTPRPGNTIYF
>TRBD2|NA|TRBV6-6|TRBJ2-1
TGTGCCAGCAGTTACCTCGGGGGGGGAATAAAGTTCTTC
CASSYLGGGIKFF
>NA|NA|TRBV6-5|TRBJ2-7
TGTGCCAGCAGTTACTCATATCTATTACCCTACGAGCAGTACTTC
CASSYSYLLPYEQYF
>TRBD1|NA|TRBV7-8|TRBJ2-1
TGTGCCAGCAGCCTGCTACAGGGGAACAACAATGAGCAGTTCTTC
CASSLLQGNNNEQFF
>TRBD2|NA|TRBV6-6|TRBJ2-2
TGTGCCAGCATTAGCGGGAGTTATAACACCGGGGAGCTGTTTTTT
CASISGSYNTGELFF
>TRBD1|NA|TRBV28|TRBJ1-2
TGTGCCAGCAGTTCAATTGGGACAGGGGGCGAGGTAGACTATGGCTACACCTTC
CASSSIGTGGEVDYGYTF
>NA|NA|TRBV6-1|TRBJ1-6
TGTGGGGGGAGACAGGAACTGGATTCACCCCTCCACTTT
CGGRQELDSPLHF
>TRBD1|NA|TRBV6-6|TRBJ1-5
TGTGCCAGCAGTTACGGACAGGGGAGTCAGCCCCAGCATTTT
CASSYGQGSQPQHF
>TRBD2|NA|TRBV19|TRBJ2-7
TGTGCCAGTAGCAAGCTGGGACTAGCCGGGGACGAGCAGTACTTC
CASSKLGLAGDEQYF
>NA|NA|TRBV7-8|TRBJ2-6
TGTGCCAGCAGCTTACCCTCCTCTGGGGCCAACGTCCTGACTTTC
CASSLPSSGANVLTF
>TRBD1|NA|TRBV18|TRBJ2-1
TGTGCCAGCTCACCAGGTGCCAGGGGGCACTACAATGAGCAGTTCTTC
CASSPGARGHYNEQFF
>NA|NA|TRBV28|TRBJ1-4
TGTGCCAGCAGTTCCTTAGGAAGAGGGGGAGTTGAAAAACTGTTTTTT
CASSSLGRGGVEKLFF
>TRBD2|NA|TRBV27|TRBJ2-5
TGTGCCAGCAGCCGCCGGGAGGGTAGGGAACAAGAGACCCAGTACTTC
CASSRREGREQETQYF
>TRBD1|NA|TRBV6-1|TRBJ1-4
TGTGCCACCGTCCAAGACAGGGTTAGTGAAAAACTGTTTTTT
CATVQDRVSEKLFF
>TRBD1|NA|TRBV6-5|TRBJ2-1
TGTGCCAGCACCCCGGGACAGGGCTCCTACAATGAGCAGTTCTTC
CASTPGQGSYNEQFF
>NA|NA|TRBV27|TRBJ1-2
TGTGCCAGCAGTTTAAGACGGGGAGGGAGTGAGGATGGCTACACCTTC
CASSLRRGGSEDGYTF
>TRBD2|NA|TRBV10-3|TRBJ2-2
TGTGCCATCAGTGTCCCAGCTAGCGGGACGAACACCGGGGAGCTGTTTTTT
CAISVPASGTNTGELFF
>TRBD1|NA|TRBV28|TRBJ1-4
TGTGCCAGCAGTTCGGGGACAGGGCCAAATGAAAAACTGTTTTTT
CASSSGTGPNEKLFF
>NA|NA|TRBV27|TRBJ2-3
TGTGCCAGCAGTATTCGACTCACAGATACGCAGTATTTT
CASSIRLTDTQYF